These T cell receptor beta chains were read from a single sample in a study of graft-versus-host responses after intestinal transplantation. These receptors are not linked to any known antigen. TCRdb keeps only in-frame clones here, not all; method: immunoSEQ multiplex PCR. Of over 80,000 clones in the sample, around 91% were seen once. The sequencing here drew on unstimulated CD4+ T cells sorted from spleen or lymph node cells, taken before transplant. Receptors were obtained from a human donor who was the organ donor for an intestinal transplant. Each CDR3 is given with its conserved first and last residue. A D gene is named only where the DNA matches it firmly. Some rows have no size entry. The others give once, few or many, or a class for an expanded clone.

clone size	D gene	V gene	J gene	CDR3 DNA	CDR3 protein
NA	TRBD1	TRBV5-1	TRBJ1-5	TGCGCCAGCAGCCGGACAGGCGGCAATCAGCCCCAGCATTTT	CASSRTGGNQPQHF
NA	TRBD1	TRBV5-4	TRBJ2-5	TGTGCCAGCAGCTTGGCGGAGAGGACAGGACAGACCCAGTACTTC	CASSLAERTGQTQYF
NA	NA	TRBV4-3	TRBJ2-3	TGCGCCAGCAGCTTACATTTTTTAACAGATACGCAGTATTTT	CASSLHFLTDTQYF
NA	NA	TRBV10-3	TRBJ2-1	TGTGCCATCAGTGACCCTAAGTATATTGAGCAGTTCTTC	CAISDPKYIEQFF
once	TRBD2	TRBV7-2	TRBJ2-2	TGTGCCAGCAGCTTCGGCGGGGGGGCCACCGGGGAGCTGTTTTTT	CASSFGGGATGELFF
NA	TRBD2	TRBV6-5	TRBJ2-1	TGTGCCAGCAGTCGAGCGGGGGGGCTGTACAATGAGCAGTTCTTC	CASSRAGGLYNEQFF
NA	TRBD1	TRBV28	TRBJ1-5	TGTGCCAGCAGTACCCCGGGACAGGGTAGGGCTCAGCCCCAGCATTTT	CASSTPGQGRAQPQHF
NA	NA	TRBV30	TRBJ1-2	TGTGCCTGGATACAGGAGGGTAGTGGCTACACCTTC	CAWIQEGSGYTF
NA	NA	TRBV4-1	TRBJ2-6	TGCGCCAGCAGCCAATATTACCGGACAGATGGGGCCAACGTCCTGACTTTC	CASSQYYRTDGANVLTF
NA	NA	TRBV7-9	TRBJ1-6	TGTGCCAGCAGCTTACCGGGTTCCTATAATTCACCCCTCCACTTT	CASSLPGSYNSPLHF
few	TRBD1	TRBV5-4	TRBJ2-2	TGTGCCTACAGGGGGGAAAGCACCGGGGAGCTGTTTTTT	CAYRGESTGELFF
once	NA	TRBV7-3	TRBJ1-2	TGTGCCAGCACCTATCCCGGGGGGGATGGCTACACCTTC	CASTYPGGDGYTF
NA	TRBD1	TRBV19	TRBJ1-2	TGTGCCAGTAGCCGACAGGGGGGGTCTAACTATGGCTACACCTTC	CASSRQGGSNYGYTF
NA	NA	TRBV6-5	TRBJ2-3	TGTGCCAGCAGCCTTCGGGAAAGCACAGATACGCAGTATTTT	CASSLRESTDTQYF
NA	NA	TRBV19	TRBJ1-2	NA	CASSILAGGGYGYTF
NA	NA	TRBV19	TRBJ1-2	TGTGTCAGCGGTGGGGGCAACTATGGCTACACCTTC	CVSGGGNYGYTF
NA	NA	TRBV7-2	TRBJ2-5	TGTGCCAGCAGCTTAGTGGTGGGGGGTGATGGAGAGACCCAGTACTTC	CASSLVVGGDGETQYF
NA	TRBD1	TRBV27	TRBJ2-3	TGTGCCAGCAGTTCCTGGGGGACAGGGGGGGATACGCAGTATTTT	CASSSWGTGGDTQYF
once	TRBD1	TRBV4-1	TRBJ2-1	TGCGCCAGCAGCCAACCTAAGGACAGGGTGGTGGGCAATGAGCAGTTCTTC	CASSQPKDRVVGNEQFF
NA	NA	TRBV5-4	TRBJ2-7	TGTGCCAGCAGCTTCGCGCTTGGCGAGCAGTACTTC	CASSFALGEQYF
NA	TRBD2	TRBV9	TRBJ2-5	TGTGCCAGCAGCGCGGGGGGACTGCCACAAGAGACCCAGTACTTC	CASSAGGLPQETQYF
NA	NA	TRBV28	TRBJ1-5	TGTGCCAGCAGTTTATACGCGGAGCCCCAGCATTTT	CASSLYAEPQHF
NA	TRBD2	TRBV7-2	TRBJ2-7	TGTGCCAGCAGCCACTTTAGCGGGGGGGTTAGCTACGAGCAGTACTTC	CASSHFSGGVSYEQYF
NA	TRBD1	TRBV11-3	TRBJ2-7	TGTGCCAGCAGCTTCAGACAGGGTGGCTCCTACGAGCAGTACTTC	CASSFRQGGSYEQYF
NA	TRBD1	TRBV28	TRBJ1-2	TGTGCCAGCAGCTTTACCCTACGGGGGGGACAGTCCTATGGCTACACCTTC	CASSFTLRGGQSYGYTF
NA	NA	TRBV7-2	TRBJ1-1	TGTGCCAGCAGCTCGCCACAGTATTCGAACACTGAAGCTTTCTTT	CASSSPQYSNTEAFF
NA	TRBD1	TRBV6-1	TRBJ2-6	TGTGCCAGCAGTGAGAGCCGACAGGGGACGAGCTCTGGGGCCAACGTCCTGACTTTC	CASSESRQGTSSGANVLTF
NA	TRBD2	TRBV7-9	TRBJ2-7	TGTGCCAGCAGCTTAAGGGGACTAGCGACTGACTACGAGCAGTACTTC	CASSLRGLATDYEQYF
NA	TRBD1	TRBV5-4	TRBJ1-2	TGTGCCAGCAGCTGGGAGAGGGACAGGGGGGCTAACTATGGCTACACCTTC	CASSWERDRGANYGYTF
NA	TRBD1	TRBV5-4	TRBJ1-3	TGTGCCAGCAGCATGGGACAGCTTGCAAACACCATATATTTT	CASSMGQLANTIYF
NA	TRBD1	TRBV7-9	TRBJ1-2	TGTGCCAGCAGCGAGAACAGGGGGCCGAACGATGGCTACACCTTC	CASSENRGPNDGYTF
NA	TRBD1	TRBV10-1	TRBJ2-7	TGCGCCAGCAGTGCGAAACAGGGGACCCACGAGCAGTACTTC	CASSAKQGTHEQYF
NA	NA	TRBV7-2	TRBJ1-2	TGTGCCAGCAGCCTAGAGACAGGACCTAACTATGGCTACACCTTC	CASSLETGPNYGYTF
NA	TRBD1	TRBV19	TRBJ1-1	TGTGCCAGTAGTAGCGACAGGGGGAACACTGAAGCTTTCTTT	CASSSDRGNTEAFF
NA	TRBD1	TRBV28	TRBJ1-2	TGTGCCAGCAGCTACTTGCCGGGACAGTTCTCTTTC	CASSYLPGQFSF
NA	NA	TRBV7-9	TRBJ1-2	TGTGCCAGCAGCTTTCCCCTACAGGGCCCTTATGGCTACACCTTC	CASSFPLQGPYGYTF
NA	TRBD1	TRBV5-1	TRBJ1-1	TGCGCCAGCAGCCCACAGGGGTCCCCGGGGAATGAAGCTTTCTTT	CASSPQGSPGNEAFF
NA	NA	TRBV28	TRBJ1-5	TGTGCCAGCAGTTTTGCGATCGCCTTTCAGCCCCAGCATTTT	CASSFAIAFQPQHF
NA	NA	TRBV28	TRBJ1-2	TGTGCCAGCAGCCTCGACCCCCGGGGCTATGGCTACACCTTC	CASSLDPRGYGYTF
NA	TRBD1	TRBV15	TRBJ1-4	TGTGCCACCTCCCCGGGACAGCGTGTTGAAAAACTGTTTTTT	CATSPGQRVEKLFF
once	NA	TRBV7-6	TRBJ1-5	TGTGCCAGCAGCTTAAACCCAGGGGGCAATCAGCCCCAGCATTTT	CASSLNPGGNQPQHF
once	TRBD1	TRBV5-1	TRBJ1-4	TGCGCCAGCAGCTCCACAGGGGCACTTGGGGAAAAACTGTTTTTT	CASSSTGALGEKLFF
NA	NA	TRBV4-3	TRBJ2-1	TGCGCCAGCAGCCGCAGTGGCGGGGCAGGGAGGAATGAGCAGTTCTTC	CASSRSGGAGRNEQFF
NA	NA	TRBV15	TRBJ2-7	TGTGCCACCAGCAGAGCAGGGATTTCCTCCTACGAGCAGTACTTC	CATSRAGISSYEQYF
NA	NA	TRBV6-1	TRBJ1-1	TGTGCCAGCCGTCGCAATATTCAGGGAGGGGCAGCTTTCTTT	CASRRNIQGGAAFF
NA	TRBD1	TRBV6-5	TRBJ1-6	TGTGCCAGCAGTTCAGGACAGGGGGGACGATTTCCCCTCCACTTT	CASSSGQGGRFPLHF
once	NA	TRBV6-1	TRBJ1-4	TGTGCCAGCAGTGAATTCACAGTGGAAAAACTGTTTTTT	CASSEFTVEKLFF
NA	TRBD2	TRBV7-2	TRBJ2-3	TGTGCCAGCAGCTCAATCGGGCGGGGGGGCCTCGATACGCAGTATTTT	CASSSIGRGGLDTQYF
NA	NA	TRBV6-5	TRBJ1-2	TGTGCCAGCCGGGACACTAACTATGGCTACACCTTC	CASRDTNYGYTF
once	NA	TRBV4-3	TRBJ1-3	TGCGCCAGCAGCCAAGCCCCGGACATCGCTGGAAACACCATATATTTT	CASSQAPDIAGNTIYF
NA	TRBD1	TRBV7-3	TRBJ1-1	TGTGCCAGCAGCCGGGACAGTTTGAACACTGAAGCTTTCTTT	CASSRDSLNTEAFF
NA	NA	TRBV7-2	TRBJ2-7	TGTGCCAGCAGCTTTTTTGAACACCTCTACGAGCAGTACTTC	CASSFFEHLYEQYF
once	NA	TRBV6-5	TRBJ1-2	TGTGCCAGCAGTTATGGGGGCAGCGCCTATGGCTACACCTTC	CASSYGGSAYGYTF